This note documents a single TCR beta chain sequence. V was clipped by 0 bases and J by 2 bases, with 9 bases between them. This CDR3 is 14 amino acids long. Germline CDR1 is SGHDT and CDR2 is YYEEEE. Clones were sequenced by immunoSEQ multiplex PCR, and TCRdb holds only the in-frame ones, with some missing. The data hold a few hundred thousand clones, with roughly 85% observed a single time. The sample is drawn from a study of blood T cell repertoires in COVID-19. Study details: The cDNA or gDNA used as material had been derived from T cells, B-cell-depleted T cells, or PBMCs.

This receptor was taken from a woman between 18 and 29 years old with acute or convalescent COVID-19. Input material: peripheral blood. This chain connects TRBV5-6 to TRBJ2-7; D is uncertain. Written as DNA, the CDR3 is TGTGCCAGCAGCTTGGGGGCTACCGCCTACGAGCAGTACTTC. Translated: CASSLGATAYEQYF.